This T cell receptor beta chain was documented in a study of blood T cell repertoires in COVID-19. The assay was immunoSEQ multiplex PCR, and TCRdb's table has in-frame clones only and misses some. Of fewer than 350,000 clones detected, around 85% appear once; the ten largest clones hold 2.2%. With 2 bases removed from V and 7 bases from J, the gap between germline ends came to 12 bases. The CDR3 runs to 14 residues. Per the germline V gene, CDR1 is MNHEY and CDR2 is SMNVEV (reference sequence). Self-reported history from a screening survey and questionnaire set each donor's cohort. This chain uses TRBV27 with TRBJ2-1; D possibly corresponds to TRBD1 (5 bases). This TCR derives from a man under 40 who had recovered from COVID-19. The sample consisted of PBMCs or T cells enriched from blood (not recorded which). DNA of the CDR3: TGTGCCAGCAGTTTACGGCAGGGCGGAAATGAGCAGTTCTTC. It encodes CASSLRQGGNEQFF.